The clone carrying this T cell receptor beta chain was observed many times. Each donor had ten milliliters of peripheral blood drawn. Whenever a sample was processed, at least 7 million PBMCs were isolated. PCR was performed a second time for about 6 to 12 cycles using a sample-barcoded 5' primer and a J-beta primer mix. Each cDNA molecule, via a template-switch adaptor with 12 random nucleotides, was tagged. Via MiXCR, TCRdb re-called the 5' RACE reads, giving one row per CDR3 protein. The data contain about 750,000 distinct CDR3 sequences, less than 70% of them singletons. Germline CDR1 is MNHEY and CDR2 is SVGAGI. J gave up 5 bases and V 2 bases, and 14 bases lay outside the gene matches. The CDR3 runs 18 residues. This entry is derived from a study of blood T cells in healthy people across ages.

The clonotype originates from a man of 80 years or more in good health. Specimen: blood. The rearrangement joins TRBV6-5 to TRBJ2-7, with 11 bases aligning to TRBD1. CDR3 region: CASSYGGGQGAITHEQYF. CDR3 bases: TGTGCCAGCAGTTACGGGGGAGGACAGGGGGCGATAACCCACGAGCAGTACTTC.